A single sample is the source of the 8 T cell receptor beta chains below, sequenced in a study of OX40 agonist ivuxolimab in advanced cancers. Libraries were built with the immunoSEQ multiplex PCR assay. This is the immuneACCESS table as TCRdb keeps it, with only in-frame sequences that have V and J called. A part of the clones is gone; compared with another copy, unresolved V genes explain less than half, and the rest is unexplained. The sample table contains 75,000 to 80,000 clones; only one count was recorded for roughly 84% of them. About 5.9% of the sample comes from the top ten. This sample comprised CD4+ or CD8+ T cells sorted from blood, obtained in a trial of the OX40 agonist ivuxolimab. These receptors originate from an adult with an advanced solid tumor such as melanoma, head and neck, liver or kidney cancer.

The gene calls are TRBV4-1 and TRBJ1-1; TRBD1 might be the D (5 bases). Germline CDR1 MGHRA, CDR2 YSYEKL. The CDR3 has 15 residues. V was clipped by 4 bases and J by 1 base, with 13 bases between them. The DNA for the CDR3 is TGCGCCAGCAGCCCTAGTAGGGGCCCGAACACTGAAGCTTTCTTT. This sequence encodes CASSPSRGPNTEAFF.

The rearrangement joins TRBV4-1 to TRBJ2-7, with D possibly being TRBD2 (6 bases). CDR3 size: 18 residues. V was cut by 0 bases and J by 0 bases, with 18 bases left in between. In germline, CDR1 is MGHRA, CDR2 YSYEKL. The CDR3 bases are TGCGCCAGCAGCCAAGATTTGATTTACCGGCGGGACTCCTACGAGCAGTACTTC. This gives the protein CASSQDLIYRRDSYEQYF.

The V gene is TRBV5-1, the J gene TRBJ1-2; possibly TRBD1 for D (5 bases). V was cut by 3 bases and J by 3 bases, with 12 bases left in between. Germline CDR1 and CDR2: SGHRS and YFSETQ. This CDR3 comprises 14 residues. Here the CDR3 reads CASSSTEVHYGYTF. The CDR3 DNA reads as TGCGCCAGCAGCTCGACAGAAGTCCACTATGGCTACACCTTC.

The chain joins TRBV2 to TRBJ2-3; tentative D call: TRBD2 (6 bases). There are 15 residues in the CDR3. V was shortened by 5 bases and J by 2 bases, with 14 bases between the two germline ends. Germline V CDR1 and CDR2: SNHLY, FYNNEI. This chain's CDR3 is CASSPQTRDTDTQYF. Written as DNA, the CDR3 is TGTGCCAGCAGTCCACAGACTAGAGACACAGATACGCAGTATTTT.

V and J are TRBV9 and TRBJ1-6; D not certain. Germline V gene data show CDR1 as SGDLS and CDR2 as YYNGEE. V lost 5 bases and J lost 7, with 13 bases in between. CDR3 length: 14 amino acids. The CDR3 coding sequence is TGTGCCAGCAGGGGATTTAGGGAAAATTCACCCCTCCACTTT. Its protein is CASRGFRENSPLHF.

This clone has a single count. This rearrangement joins TRBV5-1 to TRBJ1-4, with TRBD1 as a possible D gene (6 bases). The CDR3 spans 16 residues. With 2 bases removed from V and 0 bases from J, the gap between germline ends came to 11 bases. From germline, CDR1 is SGHRS and CDR2 YFSETQ. The CDR3: CASSFTGTATNEKLFF. The CDR3 bases are TGCGCCAGCAGCTTTACAGGGACCGCAACTAATGAAAAACTGTTTTTT.

The chain couples TRBV5-1 to TRBJ1-1; TRBD1 agrees at 9 bases. V lost 6 bases to trimming and J lost 4 bases; unmatched junction nucleotides: 7. The germline V gene has CDR1 SGHRS and CDR2 YFSETQ. This CDR3 is built from 14 residues. The CDR3 bases are TGCGCCAGCACCCTGGGACAGGGAGCCACTGAAGCTTTCTTT. It translates to CASTLGQGATEAFF.

The V and J genes are TRBV6-6 and TRBJ1-1; D ambiguous. The CDR3 totals 13 residues. CDR1 and CDR2 from the germline V gene are MNHNY and SVGAGI (reference sequence). The ends were cut back, 8 bases at V and 6 bases at J, with 16 bases in the middle. CDR3 residues: CASGLGGPAEAFF. The CDR3 nucleotides are TGTGCCAGCGGGTTAGGAGGGCCCGCTGAAGCTTTCTTT.